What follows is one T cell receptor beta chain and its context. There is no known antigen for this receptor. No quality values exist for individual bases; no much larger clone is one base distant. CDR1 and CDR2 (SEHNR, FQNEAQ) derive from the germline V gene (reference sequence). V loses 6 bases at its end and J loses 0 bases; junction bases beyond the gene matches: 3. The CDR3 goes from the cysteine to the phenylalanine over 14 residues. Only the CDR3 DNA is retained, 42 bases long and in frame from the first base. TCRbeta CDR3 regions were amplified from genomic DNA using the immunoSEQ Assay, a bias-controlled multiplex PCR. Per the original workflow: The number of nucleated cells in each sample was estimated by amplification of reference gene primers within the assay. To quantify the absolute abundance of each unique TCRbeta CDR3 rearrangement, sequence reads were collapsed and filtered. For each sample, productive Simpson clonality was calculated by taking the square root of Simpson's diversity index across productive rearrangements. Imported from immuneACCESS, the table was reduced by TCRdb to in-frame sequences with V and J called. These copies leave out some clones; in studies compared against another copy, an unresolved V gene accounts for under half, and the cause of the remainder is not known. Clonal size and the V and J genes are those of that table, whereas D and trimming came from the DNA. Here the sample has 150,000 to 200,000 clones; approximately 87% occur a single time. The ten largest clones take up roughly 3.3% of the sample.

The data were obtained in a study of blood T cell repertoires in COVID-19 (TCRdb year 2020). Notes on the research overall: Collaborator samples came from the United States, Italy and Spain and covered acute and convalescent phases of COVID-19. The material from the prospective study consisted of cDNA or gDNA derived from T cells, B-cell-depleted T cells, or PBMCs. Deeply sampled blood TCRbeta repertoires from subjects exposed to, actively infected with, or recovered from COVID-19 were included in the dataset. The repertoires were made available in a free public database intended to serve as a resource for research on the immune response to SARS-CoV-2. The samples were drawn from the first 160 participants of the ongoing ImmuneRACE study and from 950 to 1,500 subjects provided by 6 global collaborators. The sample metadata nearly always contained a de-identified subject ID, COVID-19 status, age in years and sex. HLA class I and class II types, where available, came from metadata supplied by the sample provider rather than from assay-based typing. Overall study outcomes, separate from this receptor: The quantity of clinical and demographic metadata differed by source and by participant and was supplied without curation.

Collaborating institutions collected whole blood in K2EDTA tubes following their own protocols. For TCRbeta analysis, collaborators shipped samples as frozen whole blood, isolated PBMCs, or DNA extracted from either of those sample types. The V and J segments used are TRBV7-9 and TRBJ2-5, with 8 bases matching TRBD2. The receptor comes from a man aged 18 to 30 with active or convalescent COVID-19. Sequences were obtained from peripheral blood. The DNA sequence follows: TGTGCCAGCAGGGCCGGGAGGGACCAAGAGACCCAGTACTTC. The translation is CASRAGRDQETQYF. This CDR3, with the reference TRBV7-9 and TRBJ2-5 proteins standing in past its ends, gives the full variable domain DTGVSQNPRHKITKRGQNVTFRCDPISEHNRLYWYRQTLGQGPEFLTYFQNEAQLEKSRLLSDRFSAERPKGSFSTLEIQRTEQGDSAMYLCASRAGRDQETQYFGPGTRLLVL.